The T cell receptor (beta chain) described here comes from a study of CD8+CD57+ T cells in acquired aplastic anemia listed by TCRdb under 2018. Regarding the complete study: A mean of roughly 2.9 ug of DNA, ranging from about 0.19 to 30 ug, was extracted from sorted CD4+ and CD8+ cells.

TCR repertoires of sorted CD4+ and CD8+ blood T cells from severe aplastic anemia patients and healthy subjects were deep-sequenced in the study. Ficoll-Paque density gradient centrifugation was used to isolate peripheral blood mononuclear cells. CD4+ and CD8+ T cells were sorted by FACS or magnetic beads before DNA extraction. TCR beta VDJ combination and CDR3 sequence profiling used genomic DNA as the template. An Illumina HiSeq 2000 was the platform used for TCR repertoire sequencing. Processing in the source paper ran as follows. Repertoire assessment relied on Simpson's diversity index, CDR3 size and DJ length profiles, and TRBV/TRBJ rearrangement plots. The immunodominant clone was defined as the most abundant DNA sequence in deep sequencing data. CDR3 amino acid sequences were checked for sharing between subjects and were compared against published repertoires and the VDJdb database. Using fastp trimming at Q25 and MiXCR clonotype assembly, TCRdb reanalyzed the public sequencing data and kept in-frame beta chains. Entries are consolidated by CDR3 protein sequence, retaining the most common genes and DNA. The V and J calls follow TCRdb's processing rather than the paper's. In this sample the table shows some 280,000 distinct CDR3 sequences, roughly three fifths of which occur a single time. The top ten constitute around 7.6% of the sample.

Turning to this clonotype: Its antigen remains undetermined. Base-call qualities are not available, and no considerably larger clone is one nucleotide away.

General findings and caveats noted by the study authors: Although 25 to 30 CD8+ CDR3 sequences were shared by patients and controls, these sequences appeared highly expressed in patients and within the immunodominant clones of patients. CD8+ Simpson's diversity did not differ significantly between patients and healthy controls (P=0.060).

In the germline V gene, CDR1 corresponds to ENHRY and CDR2 to SYGVKD. Reading from cysteine to phenylalanine, the CDR3 counts 15 amino acids. The retained sequence is limited to the CDR3, 45 bases, with the frame set at the first base. Trimming leaves V shorter by 9 bases and J shorter by 2 bases, with the junction holding 10 bases beyond the gene matches. The sequenced material came from sorted CD4+, CD8+, or CD8+CD57+ T cells (not recorded which) from PBMCs. The sequence links TRBV10-3 to TRBJ2-3, and 8 junctional nucleotides match TRBD2. The sequence was obtained from a human donor with severe aplastic anemia or a healthy control (not recorded which). For the CDR3, the sequence is CAIRALAGITDTQYF. The DNA reads TGTGCCATTCGGGCTTTAGCGGGGATCACAGATACGCAGTATTTT.